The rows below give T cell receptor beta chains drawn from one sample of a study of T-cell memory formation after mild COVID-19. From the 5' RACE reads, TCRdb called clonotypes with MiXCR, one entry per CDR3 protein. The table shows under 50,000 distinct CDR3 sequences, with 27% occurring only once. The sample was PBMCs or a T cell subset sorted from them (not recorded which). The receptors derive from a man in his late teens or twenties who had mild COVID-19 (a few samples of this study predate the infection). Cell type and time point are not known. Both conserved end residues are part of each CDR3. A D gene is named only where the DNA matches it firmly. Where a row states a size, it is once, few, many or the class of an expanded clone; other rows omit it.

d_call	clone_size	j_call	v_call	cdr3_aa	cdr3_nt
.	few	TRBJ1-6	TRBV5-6	CASSLAGQGISPLHF	TGTGCCAGCAGCTTGGCCGGGCAGGGAATTTCACCCCTCCACTTT
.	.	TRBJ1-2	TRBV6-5	CASSPQGRRGYTF	TGTGCCAGCAGCCCACAGGGAAGGCGAGGCTACACCTTC
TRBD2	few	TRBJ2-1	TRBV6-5	CASSPLAGLYNEQFF	TGTGCCAGCAGTCCACTAGCGGGTCTCTACAATGAGCAGTTCTTC
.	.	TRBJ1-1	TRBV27	CASSLIGAAEAFF	TGTGCCAGCAGTTTAATAGGGGCTGCTGAAGCTTTCTTT
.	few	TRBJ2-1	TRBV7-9	CASSQTGENEQFF	TGTGCCAGCAGCCAGACGGGGGAAAATGAGCAGTTCTTC
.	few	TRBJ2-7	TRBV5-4	CASSFMDRAYEQYF	TGTGCCAGCAGCTTCATGGACAGAGCCTACGAGCAGTACTTC
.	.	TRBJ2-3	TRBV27	CASSLTGTHTDTQYF	TGTGCCAGCAGTTTAACCGGGACACACACAGATACGCAGTATTTT
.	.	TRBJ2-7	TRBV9	CASSVGVSYEQYF	TGTGCCAGCAGCGTAGGGGTTTCCTACGAGCAGTACTTC
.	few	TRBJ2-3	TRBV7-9	CASSRNRAGSGDTQYF	TGTGCCAGCAGCCGCAACAGAGCTGGGTCGGGAGATACGCAGTATTTT
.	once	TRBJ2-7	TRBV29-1	CSVANSYEQYF	TGCAGCGTTGCAAATTCCTACGAGCAGTACTTC
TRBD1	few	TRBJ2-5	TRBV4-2	CASSQGGTVATQYF	TGTGCCAGCAGCCAAGGAGGGACAGTGGCCACCCAGTACTTC
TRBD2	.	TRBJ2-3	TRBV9	CASSETSGGSTDTQYF	TGTGCCAGCAGCGAGACCTCGGGGGGAAGCACAGATACGCAGTATTTT
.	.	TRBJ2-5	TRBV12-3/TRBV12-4	CASSRPETQETQYF	TGTGCCAGTAGCCGTCCGGAAACCCAAGAGACCCAGTACTTC
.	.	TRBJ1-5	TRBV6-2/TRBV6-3	CASSYSIGGVGNQPQHF	TGTGCCAGCAGTTACTCGATCGGCGGGGTGGGCAATCAGCCCCAGCATTTT
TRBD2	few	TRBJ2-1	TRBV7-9	CASSPRGFSYNEQFF	TGTGCCAGCAGTCCGCGGGGGTTCTCCTACAATGAGCAGTTCTTC
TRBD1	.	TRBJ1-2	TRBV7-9	CASSQTGTGEHGYTF	TGTGCCAGCAGCCAGACCGGGACAGGGGAACATGGCTACACCTTC
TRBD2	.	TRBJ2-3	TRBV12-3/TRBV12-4	CASKMLAGSADTQYF	TGTGCCAGCAAGATGTTAGCGGGGTCCGCAGATACGCAGTATTTT
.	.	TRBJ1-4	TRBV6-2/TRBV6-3	CASSYSTTGTENEKLFF	TGTGCCAGCAGTTACTCGACGACCGGGACCGAAAATGAAAAACTGTTTTTT
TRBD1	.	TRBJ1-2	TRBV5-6	CASSSHRGTYGYTF	TGTGCCAGCAGCTCCCACAGGGGAACTTATGGCTACACCTTC
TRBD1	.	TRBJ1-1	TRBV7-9	CASRKGQGPEAFF	TGTGCCAGCAGGAAGGGACAGGGGCCTGAAGCTTTCTTT
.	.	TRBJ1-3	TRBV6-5	CASRKTATYSGNTIYF	TGTGCCAGCAGGAAGACAGCGACCTACTCTGGAAACACCATATATTTT
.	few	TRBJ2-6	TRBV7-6	CASSLYQGSTLSGANVLTF	TGTGCCAGCAGCTTATATCAGGGGTCGACTTTATCTGGGGCCAACGTCCTGACTTTC
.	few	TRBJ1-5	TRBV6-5	CASSWIPGQPQHF	TGTGCCAGCAGCTGGATCCCCGGCCAGCCCCAGCATTTT
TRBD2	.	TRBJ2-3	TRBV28	CASTSWRTSGGRVGDTQYF	TGTGCCAGCACTAGTTGGAGGACTAGCGGGGGAAGGGTCGGAGATACGCAGTATTTT
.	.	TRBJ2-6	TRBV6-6	CASSYPDDSTQANVLTF	TGTGCCAGCAGTTACCCAGATGACAGTACGCAGGCCAACGTCCTGACTTTC
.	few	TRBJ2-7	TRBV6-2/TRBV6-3	CASSYTYEQYF	TGTGCCAGCAGTTACACCTACGAGCAGTACTTC
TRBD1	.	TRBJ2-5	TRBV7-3	CASSSQGDERQETQYF	TGTGCCAGCAGCTCCCAGGGGGACGAACGACAAGAGACCCAGTACTTC
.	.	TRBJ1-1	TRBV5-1	CATQRVGDNTEAFF	TGCGCCACCCAGAGGGTCGGCGACAACACTGAAGCTTTCTTT
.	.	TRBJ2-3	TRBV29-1	CSVEDRAPSPTDTQYF	TGCAGCGTTGAAGACCGGGCCCCGAGCCCCACAGATACGCAGTATTTT
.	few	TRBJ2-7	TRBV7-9	CASSLFGDEQYF	TGTGCCAGCAGCTTATTTGGGGACGAGCAGTACTTC
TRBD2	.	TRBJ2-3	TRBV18	CASSPEERGLTDTQYF	TGTGCCAGCTCACCAGAGGAGCGGGGCCTCACAGATACGCAGTATTTT
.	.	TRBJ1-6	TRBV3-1	CASSQVTADSPLHF	TGTGCCAGCAGCCAGGTGACAGCCGATTCACCCCTCCACTTT
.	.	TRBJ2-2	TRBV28	CASSLTGITGELFF	TGTGCCAGCAGTTTAACAGGGATAACTGGGGAGCTGTTTTTT
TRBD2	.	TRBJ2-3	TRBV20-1	CSARGGSGGPTGTDTQYF	TGCAGTGCTAGAGGTGGAAGCGGGGGGCCCACGGGGACAGATACGCAGTATTTT
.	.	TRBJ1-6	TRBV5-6	CASSFKGVQSPLHF	TGTGCCAGCAGCTTCAAGGGGGTCCAGTCACCCCTCCACTTT
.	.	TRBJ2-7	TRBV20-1	CSAKSADSYEQYF	TGCAGTGCCAAAAGCGCCGACTCCTACGAGCAGTACTTC
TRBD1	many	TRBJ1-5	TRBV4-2	CASSSQGASNQPQHF	TGTGCCAGCAGCTCACAGGGGGCTAGCAATCAGCCCCAGCATTTT
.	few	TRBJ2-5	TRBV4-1	CASSPDKETQYF	TGCGCCAGCAGCCCGGATAAGGAGACCCAGTACTTC
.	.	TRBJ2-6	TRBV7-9	CASSLGWGSGANVLTF	TGTGCCAGCAGCTTAGGTTGGGGGTCAGGGGCCAACGTCCTGACTTTC
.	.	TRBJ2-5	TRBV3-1	CASSPRTIAQTQYF	TGTGCCAGCAGCCCCCGGACGATCGCCCAGACCCAGTACTTC
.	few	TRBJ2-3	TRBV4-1	CASSQVGGRNTQYF	TGCGCCAGCAGCCAAGTTGGCGGGCGGAATACGCAGTATTTT
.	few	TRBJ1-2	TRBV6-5	CASSLRTNYGYTF	TGTGCCAGCAGTTTGAGAACTAACTATGGCTACACCTTC
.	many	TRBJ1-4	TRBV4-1	CASLNPGSGNEKLFF	TGCGCCAGCCTAAACCCCGGGTCAGGTAATGAAAAACTGTTTTTT
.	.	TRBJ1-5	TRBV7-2	CASSFEPRGNQPQHF	TGTGCCAGCAGCTTCGAGCCCCGTGGGAATCAGCCCCAGCATTTT
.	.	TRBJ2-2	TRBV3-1	CASSQDRGAVSGTGELFF	TGTGCCAGCAGCCAAGATCGAGGGGCGGTCTCGGGCACCGGGGAGCTGTTTTTT
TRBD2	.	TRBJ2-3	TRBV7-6	CASSLGASGAYTDTQYF	TGTGCCAGCAGCTTAGGGGCTAGCGGGGCGTACACAGATACGCAGTATTTT
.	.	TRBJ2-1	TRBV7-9	CASSLALGRRYNEQFF	TGTGCCAGCAGCTTAGCTTTGGGCCGTAGATACAATGAGCAGTTCTTC
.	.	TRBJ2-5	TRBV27	CASSLRELETQYF	TGTGCCAGCAGTTTAAGGGAGCTGGAGACCCAGTACTTC
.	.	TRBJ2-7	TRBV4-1	CASSQDRSTYEQYF	TGCGCCAGCAGCCAAGACCGCAGCACCTACGAGCAGTACTTC
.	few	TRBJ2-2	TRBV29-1	CSVEAPGRNTGELFF	TGCAGCGTTGAAGCCCCCGGGAGGAACACCGGGGAGCTGTTTTTT
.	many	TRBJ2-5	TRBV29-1	CSVEAGSGATQYF	TGCAGCGTTGAAGCCGGCTCCGGGGCGACCCAGTACTTC
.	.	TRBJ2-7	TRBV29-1	CSARLGAYEQYF	TGCAGCGCACGACTAGGAGCCTACGAGCAGTACTTC
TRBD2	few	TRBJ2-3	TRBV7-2	CASSSSGGENTQYF	TGTGCCAGCAGCTCCAGCGGGGGTGAAAATACGCAGTATTTT
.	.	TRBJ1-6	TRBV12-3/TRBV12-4	CASRSPGNSPLHF	TGTGCCAGCAGATCCCCGGGGAATTCACCCCTCCACTTT